This entry is about one TCR beta chain. These data come from a study of blood T cell repertoires in COVID-19. Deletions cut 2 bases from V and 4 bases from J, with 11 bases between. The V gene's germline CDR1 is SGHAT and CDR2 FQNNGV. The CDR3 spans 14 residues. Using immunoSEQ multiplex PCR, the repertoire was profiled, and TCRdb retains in-frame clones only, with some absent. The table lists 40,000 to 45,000 clones, about 92% of them singletons. This sequence originates from a man in his fifties with COVID-19, enrolled during active disease. Specimen: peripheral blood. V and J are TRBV11-2 and TRBJ1-2, with D perhaps TRBD1 (6 bases). The CDR3 sequence is CASSLPQGPYGYTF. The CDR3 nucleotides read TGTGCCAGCAGCTTACCACAGGGCCCCTATGGCTACACCTTC. Using reference TRBV11-2 and TRBJ1-2 for the parts outside the CDR3, the full variable domain is EAGVAQSPRYKIIEKRQSVAFWCNPISGHATLYWYQQILGQGPKLLIQFQNNGVVDDSQLPKDRFSAERLKGVDSTLKIQPAKLEDSAVYLCASSLPQGPYGYTFGSGTRLTVV.